The rows below give T cell receptor beta chains drawn from one sample of a study of blood T cell repertoires in COVID-19. Sequenced by immunoSEQ multiplex PCR; TCRdb stores in-frame clones only, minus some. The sample includes about 220,000 clones, over 80% of them seen just once. Sequencing input: peripheral blood. All receptors come from a human donor in a cohort sampled during active COVID-19. Both conserved end residues are part of each CDR3. The D gene is left open where the match is weak. Expanded clones are given a class, and other clones once, few, many or no size at all.

J gene: TRBJ2-2
D gene: -
V gene: TRBV28
clone size: once
CDR3 DNA: TGTGCCAGCAGTTACCATCCTAGCGCGAGTGGAACCGGGGAGCTGTTTTTT
CDR3 protein: CASSYHPSASGTGELFF

J gene: TRBJ2-2
D gene: -
V gene: TRBV9
clone size: -
CDR3 DNA: TGTGCCAGCAGCGTATCAAGCGGCAAGAACACCGGGGAGCTGTTTTTT
CDR3 protein: CASSVSSGKNTGELFF

J gene: TRBJ1-2
D gene: TRBD1
V gene: TRBV7-9
clone size: -
CDR3 DNA: TGTGCCAGCAGGCCAAGGGGGCAAGGCTACACCTTC
CDR3 protein: CASRPRGQGYTF

J gene: TRBJ2-1
D gene: -
V gene: TRBV28
clone size: -
CDR3 DNA: TGTGCCAGCACCGATGGGGGGGCGGGCGGCAATGAGCAGTTCTTC
CDR3 protein: CASTDGGAGGNEQFF

J gene: TRBJ2-7
D gene: TRBD1
V gene: TRBV7-8
clone size: -
CDR3 DNA: TGTGCCAGCAGGGGACAGGGTATGGGCTACGAGCAGTACTTC
CDR3 protein: CASRGQGMGYEQYF

J gene: TRBJ1-5
D gene: -
V gene: TRBV28
clone size: -
CDR3 DNA: TGTGCCAGCAGTTTTTTCAACTCGTTGAGCAATCAGCCCCAGCATTTT
CDR3 protein: CASSFFNSLSNQPQHF

J gene: TRBJ2-7
D gene: TRBD2
V gene: TRBV27
clone size: -
CDR3 DNA: TGTGCCAGCAGGCCCCCACCATCTAGCGGGAGTAGAAACGAGCAGTACTTC
CDR3 protein: CASRPPPSSGSRNEQYF

J gene: TRBJ2-2
D gene: TRBD2
V gene: TRBV6-5
clone size: -
CDR3 DNA: TGTGCCAGCACAGGCGGGAGGAGGACCGGGGAGCTGTTTTTT
CDR3 protein: CASTGGRRTGELFF

J gene: TRBJ2-7
D gene: TRBD2
V gene: TRBV19
clone size: -
CDR3 DNA: TGTGCCAGTAGTATGTACGGCGGGAGCCCACGTCAGGAGCAGTACTTC
CDR3 protein: CASSMYGGSPRQEQYF

J gene: TRBJ2-7
D gene: -
V gene: TRBV4-3
clone size: -
CDR3 DNA: TGCGCCAGCAGCCAAGTGTATTCGGAGGGGGCGGCGGGTTACGAGCAGTACTTC
CDR3 protein: CASSQVYSEGAAGYEQYF

J gene: TRBJ1-1
D gene: TRBD1
V gene: TRBV18
clone size: -
CDR3 DNA: TGTGCCAGCTCACTCCGACAGGGGAGCACTGAAGCTTTCTTT
CDR3 protein: CASSLRQGSTEAFF

J gene: TRBJ1-5
D gene: TRBD1
V gene: TRBV7-2
clone size: -
CDR3 DNA: TGTGCCAGCAGCTTAGTAGGGGTGACAGGGGTTCGTCAGCCCCAGCATTTT
CDR3 protein: CASSLVGVTGVRQPQHF

J gene: TRBJ2-5
D gene: -
V gene: TRBV6-6
clone size: -
CDR3 DNA: TGTGCCAGCATCATAGACAGCTCTCAAGAGACCCAGTACTTC
CDR3 protein: CASIIDSSQETQYF

J gene: TRBJ2-7
D gene: -
V gene: TRBV7-9
clone size: -
CDR3 DNA: TGTGCCAGCACCACTCCGGGAGTCGACGAGCAGTACTTC
CDR3 protein: CASTTPGVDEQYF

J gene: TRBJ1-5
D gene: TRBD1
V gene: TRBV6-2/TRBV6-3
clone size: once
CDR3 DNA: TGTGCCAGCAGTCTACAGGGGGGCAATCAGCCCCAGCATTTT
CDR3 protein: CASSLQGGNQPQHF

J gene: TRBJ2-7
D gene: -
V gene: TRBV7-9
clone size: -
CDR3 DNA: TGTGCCAGCACCTCTTCCGGGGGAACCTACGAGCAGTACTTC
CDR3 protein: CASTSSGGTYEQYF

J gene: TRBJ2-1
D gene: TRBD2
V gene: TRBV6-1
clone size: -
CDR3 DNA: TGTGCCAGCAGTGAGGGACTAGTGGGTGGCTATGAGCAGTTCTTC
CDR3 protein: CASSEGLVGGYEQFF

J gene: TRBJ2-2
D gene: -
V gene: TRBV21-1
clone size: few
CDR3 DNA: TGTGCCAGCAGCAAAGTTTTGGGACTAGCGGGAGAGGAGACCGGGGAGCTGTTTTTT
CDR3 protein: CASSKVLGLAGEETGELFF

J gene: TRBJ1-5
D gene: -
V gene: TRBV28
clone size: -
CDR3 DNA: TGTGCCAGCAGACCCCCCCGGAGGGCAAGCAATCAGCCCCAGCATTTT
CDR3 protein: CASRPPRRASNQPQHF

J gene: TRBJ2-7
D gene: TRBD1
V gene: TRBV7-9
clone size: -
CDR3 DNA: TGTGCCAGCAGCCCCTGGACAGGGGGGGCCTACGAGCAGTACTTC
CDR3 protein: CASSPWTGGAYEQYF

J gene: TRBJ2-5
D gene: -
V gene: TRBV5-4
clone size: -
CDR3 DNA: TGTGCCAGCAGCAGGAGGGACAGACAAGAGACCCAGTACTTC
CDR3 protein: CASSRRDRQETQYF

J gene: TRBJ2-3
D gene: TRBD2
V gene: TRBV11-3
clone size: -
CDR3 DNA: TGTGCCAGCAGTCCAGGTAGCGGGAGCTACACAGATACGCAGTATTTT
CDR3 protein: CASSPGSGSYTDTQYF

J gene: TRBJ2-3
D gene: TRBD2
V gene: TRBV6-6
clone size: -
CDR3 DNA: TGTGCCAGCAGCTTCGGACTAGCGGGGATATTTATCAGCACAGATACGCAGTATTTT
CDR3 protein: CASSFGLAGIFISTDTQYF

J gene: TRBJ1-2
D gene: -
V gene: TRBV30
clone size: few
CDR3 DNA: TGTGCCTGGAGGGCGGGCTCCCCTGGCCATGGCTACACCTTC
CDR3 protein: CAWRAGSPGHGYTF

J gene: TRBJ2-7
D gene: -
V gene: TRBV13
clone size: -
CDR3 DNA: TGTGCCAGCAGTCTTGGGGGTCGGGGGGAGCAGTACTTC
CDR3 protein: CASSLGGRGEQYF

J gene: TRBJ2-3
D gene: -
V gene: TRBV5-4
clone size: -
CDR3 DNA: TGTGCCAGCAGCAGCCAGGGTGGGGCAGATACGCAGTATTTT
CDR3 protein: CASSSQGGADTQYF

J gene: TRBJ2-7
D gene: TRBD1
V gene: TRBV4-3
clone size: -
CDR3 DNA: TGCGCCAGCAGCCAGGACCGGGACAGGGGGTACGAGCAGTACTTC
CDR3 protein: CASSQDRDRGYEQYF

J gene: TRBJ2-1
D gene: TRBD2
V gene: TRBV19
clone size: -
CDR3 DNA: TGTGCCAGTAGTAGCGGGAGGGCCGGGAATGAGCAGTTCTTC
CDR3 protein: CASSSGRAGNEQFF

J gene: TRBJ2-7
D gene: TRBD2
V gene: TRBV6-5
clone size: -
CDR3 DNA: TGTGCCAGCAGTTACGCGGGAGCTGGCGAGCAGTACTTC
CDR3 protein: CASSYAGAGEQYF

J gene: TRBJ2-2
D gene: -
V gene: TRBV11-3
clone size: -
CDR3 DNA: TGTGCCAGCAGCTCGACTAGTTATACCGGGGAGCTGTTTTTT
CDR3 protein: CASSSTSYTGELFF

J gene: TRBJ1-3
D gene: -
V gene: TRBV5-1
clone size: -
CDR3 DNA: TGCGCCAGCAGCTCTGCAGGGGAGTCAGGAAACACCATATATTTT
CDR3 protein: CASSSAGESGNTIYF

J gene: TRBJ1-5
D gene: -
V gene: TRBV29-1
clone size: -
CDR3 DNA: TGCAGCGTTGGGACAGCGTTTAATCAGCCCCAGCATTTT
CDR3 protein: CSVGTAFNQPQHF

J gene: TRBJ2-7
D gene: TRBD1
V gene: TRBV30
clone size: -
CDR3 DNA: TGTGCCTCGTCCGGACAGGGTCCCTACGAGCAGTACTTC
CDR3 protein: CASSGQGPYEQYF

J gene: TRBJ1-3
D gene: TRBD1
V gene: TRBV30
clone size: -
CDR3 DNA: TGTGCCTGGAGTGGGAGGGGGCCTGGGAACACCATATATTTT
CDR3 protein: CAWSGRGPGNTIYF

J gene: TRBJ2-7
D gene: -
V gene: TRBV30
clone size: -
CDR3 DNA: TGTGCCTGGAGTGCGTCCCACGAGCAGTACTTC
CDR3 protein: CAWSASHEQYF

J gene: TRBJ1-2
D gene: -
V gene: TRBV4-1
clone size: -
CDR3 DNA: TGCGCCAGCAGCCAAGGGGGGGGAGTGGGTAACTATGGCTACACCTTC
CDR3 protein: CASSQGGGVGNYGYTF

J gene: TRBJ2-1
D gene: TRBD2
V gene: TRBV6-6
clone size: few
CDR3 DNA: TGTGCCAGCAGTCCGACTAGCGGGAGGGCCCATGAGCAGTTCTTC
CDR3 protein: CASSPTSGRAHEQFF

J gene: TRBJ2-7
D gene: -
V gene: TRBV7-3
clone size: -
CDR3 DNA: TGTGCCAGCAGCCCCTCACGGGGGGCTAGGGACGAGCAGTACTTC
CDR3 protein: CASSPSRGARDEQYF

J gene: TRBJ2-1
D gene: -
V gene: TRBV5-1
clone size: -
CDR3 DNA: TGCGCCAGCAGCTTAGCGGAAGGTTCCTACAATGAGCAGTTCTTC
CDR3 protein: CASSLAEGSYNEQFF

J gene: TRBJ1-1
D gene: -
V gene: TRBV19
clone size: -
CDR3 DNA: TGTGCCAGTAGTATAGGAGGACAGAACACTGAAGCTTTCTTT
CDR3 protein: CASSIGGQNTEAFF

J gene: TRBJ1-4
D gene: -
V gene: TRBV13
clone size: once
CDR3 DNA: TGTGCCAGCAGCCTTACAATCTCAACTAATGAAAAACTGTTTTTT
CDR3 protein: CASSLTISTNEKLFF

J gene: TRBJ2-3
D gene: -
V gene: TRBV27
clone size: -
CDR3 DNA: TGTGCCAGCAGCCGACTCATTACAGATACGCAGTATTTT
CDR3 protein: CASSRLITDTQYF

J gene: TRBJ2-3
D gene: -
V gene: TRBV5-1
clone size: -
CDR3 DNA: TGCGCCAGCAGCTTGGCTAGCAGAGATACGCAGTATTTT
CDR3 protein: CASSLASRDTQYF